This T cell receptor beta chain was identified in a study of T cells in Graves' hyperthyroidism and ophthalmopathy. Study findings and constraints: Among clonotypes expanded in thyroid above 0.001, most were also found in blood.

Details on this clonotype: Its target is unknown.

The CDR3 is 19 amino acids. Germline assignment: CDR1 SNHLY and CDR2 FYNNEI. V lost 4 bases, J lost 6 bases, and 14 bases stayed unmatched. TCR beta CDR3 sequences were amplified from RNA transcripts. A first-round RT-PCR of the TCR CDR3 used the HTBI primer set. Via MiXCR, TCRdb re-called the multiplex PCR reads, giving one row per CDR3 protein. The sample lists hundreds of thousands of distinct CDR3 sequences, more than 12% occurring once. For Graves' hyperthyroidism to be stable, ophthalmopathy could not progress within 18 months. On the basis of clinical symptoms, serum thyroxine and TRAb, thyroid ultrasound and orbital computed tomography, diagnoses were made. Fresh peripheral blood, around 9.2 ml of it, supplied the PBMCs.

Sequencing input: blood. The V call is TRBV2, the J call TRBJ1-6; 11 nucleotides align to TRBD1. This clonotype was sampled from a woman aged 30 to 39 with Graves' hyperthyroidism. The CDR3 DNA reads TGTGCCAGCAGTGGGGAGGGGACAGGGGGAATCTCAAGTAATTCACCCCTCCACTTT. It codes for CASSGEGTGGISSNSPLHF. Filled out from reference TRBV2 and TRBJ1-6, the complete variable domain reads EPEVTQTPSHQVTQMGQEVILRCVPISNHLYFYWYRQILGQKVEFLVSFYNNEISEKSEIFDDQFSVERPDGSNFTLKIRSTKLEDSAMYFCASSGEGTGGISSNSPLHFGNGTRLTVT.